The T cell receptor (beta chain) described here comes from a study of response to subunit inactivated influenza vaccine. Regarding the study as a whole: Authors suggested that a seasonal influenza vaccination recruits few new T cells each time.

TCRdb fed the RT-PCR reads into MiXCR, producing one record per CDR3 protein. The data contain approximately 530,000 distinct CDR3 sequences, 7.6% of them singletons. After removal of 5 bases from V and 0 bases from J, the junction contained 7 bases not matched to a gene. The CDR3 is 18 amino acids. Germline CDR1 reads MNHNS; CDR2 reads SASEGT. This clonotype was found a few times. The target antigen is unknown. The gene calls are TRBV6-1 and TRBJ2-1; 13 nucleotides match TRBD2. The sequence was collected from a man aged 50 to 69 who received an inactivated influenza vaccine. The input for sequencing was PBMCs from blood, taken around 25 months after vaccination. The CDR3 sequence is CASSRTSGSSSSYNEQFF. The CDR3 coding sequence is TGTGCCAGCAGTCGGACTAGCGGGAGCTCAAGCTCCTACAATGAGCAGTTCTTC.